This T cell receptor beta chain was sequenced during a study of cytomegalovirus exposure and HLA in healthy donors (dated by TCRdb to 2017 to 2019). At the level of the whole study: According to an earlier analysis of a few hundred of the donors, about 179 million T cells yielded some 120 million unique TCR beta sequences and 276 Gb of sequence data. The study aimed to test whether signatures of past pathogen exposure could be identified by cataloging public T cell receptors. Both class I and class II loci were covered by HLA typing, at four-digit resolution. In a later genetic analysis, genome-wide SNP genotypes for about three fifths of the 666 donors were used, and that subset was treated as a discovery cohort. An earlier analysis of 450 to 750 of the donors used high-throughput TCR beta sequencing to judge whether each TCR beta V gene segment behaved as functional or pseudogenic. Among some 410 genotyped donors of the cohort, an average of about 240,000 unique TCR beta nucleotide sequences were sequenced per donor, around 18% of them non-productive. Typing coverage varied by locus: roughly 629-640 donors for A, B, C, DRB1 and DQB1; roughly 560 for DQA1; more than 600 for DPA1; under 490 for DPB1. An early release covering roughly 580 HLA-typed donors comprised about 290 gigabases of sequencing data and roughly 86 million unique TCR sequences. The study used immunosequencing to profile the T cell repertoires of approximately 640 subjects and linked those repertoires to cytomegalovirus serostatus. Every repertoire in the discovery cohort had been generated on one and the same sequencing platform. In a later analysis, previously published TCR beta repertoires from hundreds of donors were re-analyzed and high-resolution HLA genotyping was added so that TCR occurrence patterns could be studied. In the later analysis, no new phenotypic data were used to find candidate immune exposures; instead, reliance was placed on TCR beta sequences and their occurrence across donors. Roughly 5 DR-DQ haplotypes were handled as single units for association and clustering, since linkage in the cohort was strong. Donor age, sex, ethnicity and CMV serostatus were compiled together with the repertoire data. In addition to the first cohort of 500 to 850 subjects, a separate validation cohort of some 120 different subjects was used. Of the approximately 400 genotyped donors, roughly 80% fell in the genetic ancestry cluster associated with self-reported Caucasian donors. To predict cytomegalovirus infection status, the study brought together high-throughput TCR immunosequencing, statistical association of individual TCRs with disease status, and machine learning.

A distance of 9 bases separates the germline ends of V and J, which lose 4 bases and 2 bases respectively. Measured from the cysteine to the phenylalanine, the CDR3 is 14 residues long. Here the CDR3 DNA is all that survives: 42 bases in frame from base 1. In the germline V gene, CDR1 corresponds to LGHNT and CDR2 to FRNRAP. Study-wide conclusions, independent of this receptor: Immune exposure information for the cohort was limited to CMV serostatus. The classifier was reported to diagnose cytomegalovirus status with high specificity and sensitivity in both the original and validation cohorts. Because counts were too low, some 17 rarely observed V segments, including chromosome 9 orphons, were excluded from the earlier analysis of around 640 of the donors. According to a later genetic analysis, donors in an Asian-associated ancestry cluster had fewer N-insertions in productive TCRs than the approximately 700-donor mean. A cluster of highly shared sequence variants was judged likely to be a technical artifact of the sequencing pipeline. While some public TCRs were present in many individuals, most TCR sequences turned up only very rarely across donors. Some IMGT-functional V segments, including TRBV6-2 and TRBV6-3, could not be told apart with the 87-base-pair reads, so those segments were excluded. Specific HLA alleles were associated with 16,951 TCR beta sequences at a false discovery rate of 0.05 in a later analysis. Assigning TCR associations to individual alleles was difficult when HLA alleles, especially DR and DQ, strongly co-occurred. A further reported finding was that TCR beta sequences accurately predicted the HLA-A and HLA-B alleles for most subjects in the first cohort. A total of fewer than 200 TCR beta chains were listed by the study as associated with cytomegalovirus. In a later analysis, the rate of TCR association differed among HLA loci, with DRB1 alleles having the most associated TCRs and HLA-C alleles having the fewest. In vitro tests confirmed that a few of the cytomegalovirus-associated TCR beta chains recognize cytomegalovirus antigens. Several of the top co-occurrence clusters appeared to be linked to parvovirus B19, influenza, CMV and Epstein-Barr virus, according to a later analysis. In this cohort, only TCR beta chains were sequenced, and detectable features were limited by the absence of alpha or paired-chain data. It was suggested by the authors that the approach could potentially be generalized to other disease states and immunological phenotypes. In a later analysis, HLA-associated TCR beta chains were found to be more clonally expanded and to have lower generation probabilities than equally common non-associated chains. Because HLA typing was missing for some donors at each locus, association tests included only the typed subset. An earlier analysis of 450 to 750 of the donors showed that most TCR beta V segments appeared in productive rearrangements either about 87% or about 30% of the time, which broadly matched IMGT annotations. Most CMV-associated TCR beta chains appeared to be HLA-restricted in a later analysis, and the HLA associations seemed to be driven largely by CMV exposure. Correlated functional status among segregating V segments might reflect linkage disequilibrium, but an unknown experimental factor could not be ruled out. V-gene and J-gene trimming of TCR beta chains was associated with a missense DCLRE1C variant in a later genetic analysis, and the association was replicated in an independent cohort. Roughly uniform sequencing depth across donors was assumed in presence/absence analyses, although this assumption may not hold.

The cohort comprised 666 healthy bone marrow donors. At the time of sampling, all cohort members were nominally healthy, though unrecorded immune exposures were likely present. The donor tested CMV seropositive and was one of the 289 seropositive cohort members. A peripheral blood sample was provided by each donor, and peripheral blood mononuclear cells were used for TCR beta sequencing. Genomic DNA was extracted from the blood cell samples with the Qiagen DNeasy Blood Extraction Kit. Comments on this clone: Its antigen has not been determined.

Library preparation used the immunoSEQ multiplex PCR assay. A mixture of 60 forward primers for TCR Vbeta segments and 13 reverse primers for TCR Jbeta segments was used in the multiplex PCR. A multiplex PCR assay on genomic DNA amplified the CDR3 region of rearranged TCR beta genes. The amplified TCR beta libraries were sequenced on the Illumina HiSeq System as 87-base-pair reads. In the original analysis: A later analysis tallied 75 million to 95 million unique TCR beta chains across the 700 or so repertoires, and around 10 million of those chains were shared by two or more donors. Raw reads were error-corrected and collapsed into unique sequences by a nearest-neighbor algorithm in which closely related sequences were merged to remove PCR and sequencing errors. CDR3 sequences were aligned to IMGT reference sequences to assign V, D and J gene segments. For a sequence to be retained, a match of at least six nucleotides to both a V gene segment and a J gene segment was required. A rearrangement was called productive if the CDR3 had no stop codons and remained in frame with V and J, and every other rearrangement was called non-productive. Following IMGT convention, CDR3 was defined as the stretch from the second conserved V-encoded cysteine to the conserved J-encoded phenylalanine. The earlier analysis of more than 450 of the donors excluded sequences that lacked an unambiguous match to a single V gene segment. In an earlier analysis of approximately 590 of the donors, V segments were called functional above 56.7% productive rearrangements and were called segregating when the between-donor standard deviation exceeded 5%. A statistical classification framework was built to diagnose cytomegalovirus status from the catalog of TCR beta chain sequences. V and J gene assignment, in a later analysis, came from comparing TCR nucleotide sequences with IMGT/GENE-DB human TR gene sequences. Using the TCRdist pipeline, a later analysis assigned CDR3 sequences along with most-parsimonious VDJ recombination scenarios. In a later analysis, each TCR beta chain was defined by its CDR3 amino acid sequence together with its V-gene family, and reads lacking a unique V-gene family were excluded. In a later analysis, 550 to 650 highly shared, low-generation-probability nucleotide sequences were removed to address suspected cross-contamination and a sequencing artifact. For each public chain, a later analysis derived a clonal expansion index from normalized ranks of inferred template counts within each repertoire. In a later analysis, generation probabilities were computed using a VDJ recombination model fitted to out-of-frame rearrangements, and the results were checked against IGoR. A later analysis scored TCR-TCR, TCR-HLA and TCR-CMV co-occurrence with hypergeometric tests, applying a repertoire-size bias correction to TCR pairs. A later analysis estimated false discovery rates by permuting HLA or CMV assignments 20 times. In a later analysis, co-occurring TCRs were grouped using DBSCAN, and TCRdist sequence similarity was added for clustering within HLA-allele-positive subsets. Co-occurrence clustering excluded repertoires with fewer than 30,000 or more than 120,000 public chains, plus five with anomalous nucleotide sharing. Sourced from immuneACCESS, this table was stored by TCRdb with only in-frame sequences that have V and J called. A share of the clones is absent; for the studies checked, an unresolved V gene accounts for under half, and the remainder has no known explanation. Clone size and the V and J calls come from that table; the DNA yielded D and trimming. The sample table includes over 80,000 clones. The ten top clones hold just over 5.5% of the sample.

The source of this sequence is a girl aged 10-17 years in good health and CMV-seropositive. Sequencing was carried out using PBMCs. This chain joins TRBV12-5 to TRBJ2-4; a weak D assignment points to TRBD1 (6 bases agree). The nucleotide sequence is given as TGTGCTAGTGGTTGGACAGATCCCAAAAACATTCAGTACTTC. This translates into CASGWTDPKNIQYF.